The rows below give T cell receptor beta chains drawn from one sample of a study of T cells in Graves' hyperthyroidism and ophthalmopathy. Each CDR3 protein gets one entry after TCRdb re-called the multiplex PCR reads with MiXCR. The table has roughly 98,000 distinct CDR3 sequences, roughly 37% seen once. Material: peripheral blood or thyroid tissue (not recorded which). All receptors come from a woman in her 30s with Graves' hyperthyroidism. The CDR3 runs from the conserved cysteine through the conserved F or W. Each record gives: clone size, V gene, J gene, D gene, CDR3 DNA, CDR3 protein. A D gene is named only where the DNA matches it firmly. The listing skips clone size in some rows; elsewhere it reads once, few, many or a size class.

>.|TRBV7-9|TRBJ1-1|.
TGTGCCAGCAGCCGGGAAGGGGTCACTGAAGCTTTCTTT
CASSREGVTEAFF
>few|TRBV7-9|TRBJ2-3|TRBD2
TGTGCCAGCAGTTTACTCAGCGGGAGTGTGGGAGATACGCAGTATTTT
CASSLLSGSVGDTQYF
>.|TRBV29-1|TRBJ1-1|.
TGCAGCGTTGAGGTCAGCGAGAACACTGAAGCTTTCTTT
CSVEVSENTEAFF
>.|TRBV7-7|TRBJ2-7|.
TGCGCTAGCAGCCAGGGACTCTCCTACGAGCAGTACTTC
CASSQGLSYEQYF
>.|TRBV15|TRBJ2-5|TRBD1
TGTGCCACCCATACCGGGACAGGGGAAGAGACCCAGTACTTC
CATHTGTGEETQYF
>once|TRBV5-1|TRBJ2-3|.
TGCGCCAGCAGCCGGGGAGATGATCGTACAGATACGCAGTATTTT
CASSRGDDRTDTQYF
>many|TRBV3-1|TRBJ2-7|TRBD2
TGTGCCAGCAGCCAAGTGTCTAGCGGGAGCAACGAGCAGTACTTC
CASSQVSSGSNEQYF
>.|TRBV4-2|TRBJ2-6|TRBD2
TGTGCCAGCAGCCAAGAGGTGGGGACGGGAGGCGGGGCCAACGTCCTGACTTTC
CASSQEVGTGGGANVLTF
>many|TRBV2|TRBJ2-7|TRBD2
TGTGCCAGCAGTGTGGGGCTAGCGGGTTTTTACGAGCAGTACTTC
CASSVGLAGFYEQYF
>many|TRBV7-9|TRBJ1-1|TRBD1
TGTGCCAGCAGCCGAGGACAGGGAATGAACACTGAAGCTTTCTTT
CASSRGQGMNTEAFF
>.|TRBV7-9|TRBJ2-2|.
TGTGCCAGCTCACCACTCGGGAACCTGGACACCGGGGAGCTGTTTTTT
CASSPLGNLDTGELFF
>many|TRBV4-1|TRBJ2-6|.
TGCGCCAGCAGCCAAGAGGGGCTTGTGGCTGGGGCCAACGTCCTGACTTTC
CASSQEGLVAGANVLTF
>many|TRBV4-1|TRBJ1-4|.
TGCGCCAGCAGCGCACGACCGGCAACTAATGAAAAACTGTTTTTT
CASSARPATNEKLFF
>many|TRBV6-6|TRBJ2-7|.
TGTGCCAGCAGTTACTCGAAGTTCGGAGACCCATTATCCTACGAGCAGTACTTC
CASSYSKFGDPLSYEQYF
>many|TRBV19|TRBJ1-5|.
TGTGCCAGTAGCGACATCTGGCGATCACAGGGCCCCGATCAGCCCCAGCATTTT
CASSDIWRSQGPDQPQHF
>medium-sized|TRBV7-6|TRBJ1-1|.
TGTGCCAGCAGCTTCGGCAGAAACACTGAAGCTTTCTTT
CASSFGRNTEAFF
>many|TRBV24-1|TRBJ2-5|.
TGTGCCACCAGTGGGTATCAGGAGACCCAGTACTTC
CATSGYQETQYF
>few|TRBV2|TRBJ2-3|.
TGTGCCAGCAGTATACGGGACTCTCGAGATACGCAGTATTTT
CASSIRDSRDTQYF
>medium-sized|TRBV25-1|TRBJ1-6|TRBD1
TGTGCCAGCAGAGTGACAGGGGGCTGGAATTCACCCCTCCACTTT
CASRVTGGWNSPLHF
>many|TRBV6-5|TRBJ2-2|TRBD2
TGTGCCAGCAGTCTAGCGGGAGGAACCGGGGAGCTGTTTTTT
CASSLAGGTGELFF
>many|TRBV5-1|TRBJ1-5|.
TGCGCCAGCAGCTTGGCGGGACTGGAAAATCAGCCCCAGCATTTT
CASSLAGLENQPQHF
>.|TRBV7-8|TRBJ2-5|.
TGTGCCAGCAGCTTTCCCTCAGAGACCCAGTACTTC
CASSFPSETQYF
>many|TRBV7-9|TRBJ2-7|.
TGTGCCAGCAGCTTAGTCCGAGATGGACTCCGCTACGAGCAGTACTTC
CASSLVRDGLRYEQYF
>once|TRBV20-1|TRBJ2-7|TRBD1
TGCAGTGCTCAAGGACAGGGGGTCTTCTACGAGCAGTACTTC
CSAQGQGVFYEQYF
>.|TRBV4-1|TRBJ2-5|.
TGCGCCAGCAGCCAAGATGCAGGGGTAGCCCTTTGGACCCAGTACTTC
CASSQDAGVALWTQYF
>once|TRBV12-3/TRBV12-4|TRBJ1-1|.
TGTGCCAGCAGTTTTTTTCGATGGCCTGAAGCTTTCTTT
CASSFFRWPEAFF
>.|TRBV5-6|TRBJ2-5|.
TGTGCCAGCGGCACCGGGACTTTAGATCCAGGGACCCAGTACTTC
CASGTGTLDPGTQYF
>.|TRBV2|TRBJ1-1|.
TGTGCCATCAGTGACGGTACTGAAGCTTTCTTT
CAISDGTEAFF
>many|TRBV7-9|TRBJ2-3|.
TGTGCCAGCAGCACCCAGGGGGCGGGGGAAGATACGCAGTATTTT
CASSTQGAGEDTQYF